This entry is about one TCR beta chain. PCR employed 60 Vbeta and 13 Jbeta primers. Clones were sequenced by immunoSEQ multiplex PCR, and TCRdb holds only the in-frame ones, with some missing. The sample yields 100,000 to 150,000 clones, 73% seen once. The source of the sample is a study of cytomegalovirus exposure and HLA in healthy donors. The CDR3 runs to 13 residues. The ends lost 5 bases at V and 7 bases at J; junction bases unmatched: 6. The germline gives CDR1 SGHTA, CDR2 FQGNSA. The chain employs TRBV7-2 and TRBJ2-5; TRBD2 agrees at 8 bases. The receptor was derived from a man aged 55-75 years in good health and CMV-seropositive. Sequencing was performed on PBMCs. CDR3 in DNA: TGTGCCAGCAGCCTTCAGCGGGAGAGGACCCAGTACTTC. It encodes CASSLQRERTQYF.